This T cell receptor (beta chain) emerged from a study of tumor-infiltrating lymphocytes in primary liver carcinoma. Co-extraction yielded RNA and DNA from approximately 20-30 mg of unsorted bulk tissue. A remark on this clonotype: The CDR3 end shows no conserved phenylalanine or tryptophan, and so a read error is likely.

Researchers generated TCR beta cDNA from roughly 500 ng of total RNA, relying on a constant-region primer. Libraries for TCR beta were built through three nested multiplex PCR rounds, which together made up a slightly modified ARM-PCR procedure. Amplification in the first two PCR rounds was performed using TRBV1-TRBV30 forward primers and a C-beta reverse primer for 10 cycles each. TCRdb re-analysed the multiplex PCR reads in MiXCR, keeping a single row per CDR3 protein. The data hold tens of thousands of distinct CDR3 sequences, with about two thirds observed a single time. The CDR3 is 14 residues long.

The origin of this receptor is a man in his forties with primary liver carcinoma and hepatitis B virus infection. The chain has TRBV12-3 or TRBV12-4 and TRBJ1-6; D remains ambiguous. Sequences were obtained from liver tumor tissue from sampling region 5. Subset described: tumor region T5, tumor centre. CDR3 region: CARSLRGYNSPLHY. The CDR3 region has the DNA TGTGCCAGAAGTTTGCGGGGCTATAATTCACCCCTCCACTAT.